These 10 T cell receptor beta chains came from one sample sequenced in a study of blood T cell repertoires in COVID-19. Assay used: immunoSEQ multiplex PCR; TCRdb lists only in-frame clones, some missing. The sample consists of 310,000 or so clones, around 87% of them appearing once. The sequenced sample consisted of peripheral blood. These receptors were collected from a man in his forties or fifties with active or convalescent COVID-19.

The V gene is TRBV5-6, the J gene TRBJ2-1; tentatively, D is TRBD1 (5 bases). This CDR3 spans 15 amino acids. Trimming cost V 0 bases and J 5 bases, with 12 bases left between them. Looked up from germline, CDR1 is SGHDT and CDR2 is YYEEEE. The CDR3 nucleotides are TGTGCCAGCAGCTTGGCCGTCGCAGGGCACAATGAGCAGTTCTTC. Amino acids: CASSLAVAGHNEQFF. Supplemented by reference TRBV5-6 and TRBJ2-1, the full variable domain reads DAGVTQSPTHLIKTRGQQVTLRCSPKSGHDTVSWYQQALGQGPQFIFQYYEEEERQRGNFPDRFSGHQFPNYSSELNVNALLLGDSALYLCASSLAVAGHNEQFFGPGTRLTVL.

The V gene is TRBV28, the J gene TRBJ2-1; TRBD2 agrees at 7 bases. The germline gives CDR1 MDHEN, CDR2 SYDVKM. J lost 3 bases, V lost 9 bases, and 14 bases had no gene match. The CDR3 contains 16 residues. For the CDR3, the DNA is TGTGCCAGTACTACTCCCAGCGGGATTCACTACAATGAGCAGTTCTTC. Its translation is CASTTPSGIHYNEQFF.

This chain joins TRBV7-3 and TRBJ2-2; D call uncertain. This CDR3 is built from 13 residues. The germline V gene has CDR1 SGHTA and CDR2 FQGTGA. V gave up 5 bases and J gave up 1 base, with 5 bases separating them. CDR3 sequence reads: CASSRENTGELFF. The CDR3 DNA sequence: TGTGCCAGCAGCCGAGAGAACACCGGGGAGCTGTTTTTT.

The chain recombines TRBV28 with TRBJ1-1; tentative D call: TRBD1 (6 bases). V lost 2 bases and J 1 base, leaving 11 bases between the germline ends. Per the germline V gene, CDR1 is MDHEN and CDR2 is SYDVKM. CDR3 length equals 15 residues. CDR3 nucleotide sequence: TGTGCCAGCAGTTTACCGGGACAAGGGAACACTGAAGCTTTCTTT. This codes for CASSLPGQGNTEAFF.

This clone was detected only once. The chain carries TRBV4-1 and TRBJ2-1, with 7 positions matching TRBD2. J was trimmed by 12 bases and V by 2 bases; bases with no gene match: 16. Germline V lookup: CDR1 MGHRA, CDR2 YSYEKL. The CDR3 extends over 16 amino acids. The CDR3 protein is CASSQNLASEGLGQFF. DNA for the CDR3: TGCGCCAGCAGCCAAAATCTAGCGTCAGAAGGACTAGGGCAGTTCTTC.

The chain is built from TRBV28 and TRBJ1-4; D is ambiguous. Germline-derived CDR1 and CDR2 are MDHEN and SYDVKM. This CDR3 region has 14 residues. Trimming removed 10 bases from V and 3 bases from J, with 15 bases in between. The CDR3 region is CATQSGGSNEKLFF. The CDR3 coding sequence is TGTGCCACCCAAAGCGGAGGGTCTAATGAAAAACTGTTTTTT.

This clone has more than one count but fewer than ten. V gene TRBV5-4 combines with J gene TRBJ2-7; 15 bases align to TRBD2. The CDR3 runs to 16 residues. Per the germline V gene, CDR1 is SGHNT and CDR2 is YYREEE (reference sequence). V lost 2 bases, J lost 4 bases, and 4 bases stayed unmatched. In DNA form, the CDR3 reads TGTGCCAGCAGCTTCGGACTAGCGGGAGGGCTATACGAGCAGTACTTC. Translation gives CASSFGLAGGLYEQYF.

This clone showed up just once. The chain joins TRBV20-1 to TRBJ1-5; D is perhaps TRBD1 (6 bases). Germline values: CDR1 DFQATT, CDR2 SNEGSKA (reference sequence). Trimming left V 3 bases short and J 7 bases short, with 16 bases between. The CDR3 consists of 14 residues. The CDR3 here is CSASLGGAGQPQHF. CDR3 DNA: TGCAGTGCTAGTCTGGGGGGGGCAGGGCAGCCCCAGCATTTT.

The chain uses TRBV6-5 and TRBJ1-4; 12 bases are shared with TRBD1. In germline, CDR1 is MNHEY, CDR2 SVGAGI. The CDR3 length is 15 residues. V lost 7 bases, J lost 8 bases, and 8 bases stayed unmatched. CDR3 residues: CASTNTGTGGEKLFF. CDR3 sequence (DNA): TGTGCCAGCACCAATACCGGGACAGGGGGCGAAAAACTGTTTTTT.

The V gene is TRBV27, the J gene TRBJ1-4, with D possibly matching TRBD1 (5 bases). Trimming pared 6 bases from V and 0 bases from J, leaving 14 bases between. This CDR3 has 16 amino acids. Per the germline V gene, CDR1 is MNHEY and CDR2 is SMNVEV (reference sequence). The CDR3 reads CASSRITGATNEKLFF. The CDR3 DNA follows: TGTGCCAGCAGCCGGATAACGGGGGCAACTAATGAAAAACTGTTTTTT.